This TCR beta chain was captured in a study of blood T cell repertoires in COVID-19. Study details: PBMCs, B-cell-depleted T cells, or T cells were the source of the cDNA or gDNA that made up the material.

In the authors' methods: Reference gene primer amplification in the assay estimated nucleated cell counts. The assay was immunoSEQ multiplex PCR, and TCRdb's table has in-frame clones only and misses some. The DNA was the basis for D and trimming; V, J and clone size are from that table. The sample includes about 98,000 clones, roughly 87% of them seen just once. This CDR3 has 20 amino acids. Germline V gene data show CDR1 as SGHDN and CDR2 as FVKESK. With 8 bases clipped from V and 5 bases from J, the junction kept 22 bases outside the gene matches. Sequencing was performed on peripheral blood. This sequence was found in a man aged 65 to 85 with acute or convalescent COVID-19. The chain uses TRBV14 and TRBJ2-1; 12 bases agree with TRBD2. CDR3 nucleotide sequence: TGTGCCAGCCCTCCCCGACTAGCGGGGGCCTCCAGCGCCGAGAACAATGAGCAGTTCTTC. It translates to CASPPRLAGASSAENNEQFF.